Shown below are 8 T cell receptor beta chains from a single sample sequenced in a study of blood T cells in healthy people across ages. The use of a sample-barcoded 5' primer and a J-beta primer mix characterized a second PCR of 7 to 11 cycles. Via MiXCR, TCRdb re-called the 5' RACE reads, giving one row per CDR3 protein. Here the sample spans about 640,000 distinct CDR3 sequences, about 53% being singletons. The sample taken for sequencing was blood. The origin of the receptors is a man aged 55-75 years in good health.

J is TRBJ1-2 and V is TRBV12-5; D is perhaps TRBD1 (6 bases). V lost 5 bases and J 8 bases, leaving 15 bases between the germline ends. The germline CDR1 and CDR2 sequences are LGHNT and FRNRAP. The CDR3 is made up of 13 amino acids. This CDR3 reads CASGTRGGPGYTF. CDR3 DNA: TGTGCTAGTGGTACCCGAGGGGGGCCGGGCTACACCTTC.

Comments on this clonotype: Germline and junction disagree at one end, which may indicate a read error. The chain has TRBV3-1 and TRBJ1-1; TRBD1 might be the D (5 bases). The length of the CDR3 is 13 residues. The germline V gene has CDR1 LGHDT and CDR2 YNNKEL (reference sequence). CDR3 residues: CASSQGWNTEAFF. For the CDR3, the DNA is TGTGCTAGCAGCCAGGGATGGAACACTGAAGCTTTCTTT.

The V and J genes are TRBV3-1 and TRBJ2-3; 10 bases agree with TRBD1. Germline CDR1 is LGHDT and CDR2 is YNNKEL (reference sequence). This CDR3 spans 19 amino acids. Trimming removed 5 bases from V and 0 bases from J; junction bases left unmatched: 14. Here the CDR3 reads CASSFAISPGQGSTDTQYF. In DNA, the CDR3 is TGTGCCAGCAGCTTTGCCATTTCCCCGGGACAGGGGAGCACAGATACGCAGTATTTT.

The rearrangement joins TRBV20-1 to TRBJ2-1; no firm D call. The CDR3 length is 12 residues. Trimming left V 1 base short and J 7 bases short, with 8 bases between. CDR1 and CDR2 (germline): DFQATT, SNEGSKA (reference sequence). CDR3 amino acids: CSARGLTNEQFF. CDR3 in DNA: TGCAGTGCTAGAGGCTTGACAAATGAGCAGTTCTTC.

A remark on this clonotype: A junction boundary mismatches the germline segment, possibly from a read error. The rearrangement uses TRBV2 and TRBJ2-7; D may be TRBD1 (5 bases). CDR3 length equals 13 residues. The germline V gene encodes CDR1 SNHLY and CDR2 FYNNEI. The CDR3 loop is CASSGHGPYEQYF. DNA for the CDR3: TGTGCTAGCAGTGGACACGGCCCCTACGAGCAGTACTTC.

The rearrangement links TRBV7-2 to TRBJ2-1; 8 nucleotides line up with TRBD2. Germline CDR1 and CDR2: SGHTA and FQGNSA. This CDR3 is built from 15 residues. J gave up 6 bases and V 6 bases, and 10 bases lay outside the gene matches. CDR3 in amino acids: CASRIGGGRTNEQFF. The CDR3 DNA reads as TGTGCCAGCAGAATCGGGGGGGGACGAACCAATGAGCAGTTCTTC.

With regard to this clonotype: This could be a read error, since a much larger clone is one nucleotide away. This chain uses TRBV3-1 with TRBJ2-6; D is perhaps TRBD1 (6 bases). With 3 bases removed from V and 0 bases from J, the gap between germline ends came to 15 bases. This CDR3 has 18 residues. Germline CDR1 is LGHDT and CDR2 is YNNKEL (reference sequence). The CDR3 loop reads CASSHSIQGDSGANVLTF. CDR3 bases: TGTGCCAGCAGCCACTCAATACAGGGAGACTCTGGGGCCAACGTCCTGACTTTC.

The chain has TRBV20-1 and TRBJ2-5; possible D gene TRBD1, 6 bases. Germline CDR1 and CDR2: DFQATT and SNEGSKA (reference sequence). The germline V and J ends were trimmed by 5 bases and 3 bases, with 13 bases remaining between them. The CDR3 consists of 13 residues. Here the CDR3 reads CSAHRDVEETQYF. The CDR3 bases are TGCAGTGCTCACAGGGACGTGGAAGAGACCCAGTACTTC.